Sequencing of this TCR beta chain was carried out in a study of cytomegalovirus exposure and HLA in healthy donors (dated by TCRdb to 2016 to 2017). In the study overall: According to an earlier analysis of 587 of the donors, about 179 million T cells yielded 120 million or so unique TCR beta sequences and 276 Gb of sequence data. An early release that covered 640 HLA-typed donors contained approximately 320 gigabases of sequencing data and tens of millions of unique TCR sequences. Of the 300 to 400 genotyped donors, about 84% fell in the genetic ancestry cluster associated with self-reported Caucasian donors. The aim of the study was to test whether cataloging public T cell receptors could identify signatures of past pathogen exposure. The study used immunosequencing to profile the T cell repertoires of 666 subjects and linked those repertoires to cytomegalovirus serostatus. Besides the first cohort of 666 subjects, a separate validation cohort made up of 90 to 150 different subjects was used. To predict cytomegalovirus infection status, the study combined high-throughput TCR immunosequencing, statistical association of individual TCRs with disease status, and machine learning. To study patterns of TCR occurrence, a later analysis re-analyzed previously published TCR beta repertoires from 550 to 800 donors and added high-resolution HLA genotyping. In the later analysis, no new phenotypic data were used to find candidate immune exposures; instead, reliance was placed on TCR beta sequences and their occurrence across donors. In an earlier analysis of about 590 of the donors, high-throughput TCR beta sequencing was used to judge whether each TCR beta V gene segment behaved as functional or pseudogenic. Donor age, sex, ethnicity and CMV serostatus were compiled alongside the repertoire data. A later genetic analysis took genome-wide SNP genotypes for about 55% of the 666 donors and used that subset as a discovery cohort. All discovery cohort repertoires had been generated on a single sequencing platform. HLA typing covered class I and class II loci at four-digit resolution. The number of typed donors differed by locus: about 620-630 for A, B, C, DRB1 and DQB1; 500 to 550 for DQA1; around 580 for DPA1; and approximately 450 for DPB1. Because of strong linkage in the cohort, four to six DR-DQ haplotypes were treated as single units for association and clustering. Among some 410 genotyped donors of the cohort, an average of 235,054 unique TCR beta nucleotide sequences were sequenced per donor, around 20% of them non-productive.

Receptor amplification or capture employed the immunoSEQ multiplex PCR assay. The multiplex PCR relied on a mix of 60 forward primers for TCR Vbeta segments and 13 reverse primers for TCR Jbeta segments. A multiplex PCR assay on genomic DNA amplified the CDR3 region of rearranged TCR beta genes. On the Illumina HiSeq System, the amplified TCR beta libraries were sequenced as 87-base-pair reads. In the source study's methods: A later analysis counted around 72 million unique TCR beta chains across the 650 to 700 repertoires, and approximately 11 million of these chains were shared by at least two donors. A nearest-neighbor algorithm error-corrected the raw reads and collapsed the reads into unique sequences, merging closely related sequences to remove PCR and sequencing errors. To assign V, D and J gene segments, CDR3 sequences were aligned to IMGT reference sequences. For a sequence to be retained, at least a six-nucleotide match to both a V gene segment and a J gene segment was required. A rearrangement counted as productive if the CDR3 had no stop codons and remained in frame with V and J, and every other rearrangement counted as non-productive. CDR3 was defined by IMGT convention, running from the second conserved V-encoded cysteine to the conserved J-encoded phenylalanine. In an earlier analysis of around 570 of the donors, sequences lacking an unambiguous match to a single V gene segment were excluded. In an earlier analysis of approximately 610 of the donors, V segments were called functional above 56.7% productive rearrangements and were called segregating when the between-donor standard deviation exceeded 5%. A statistical classification framework was built to diagnose cytomegalovirus status from the catalog of TCR beta chain sequences. In a later analysis, V and J genes were assigned by comparing TCR nucleotide sequences against IMGT/GENE-DB human TR gene sequences. Using the TCRdist pipeline, a later analysis assigned CDR3 sequences along with most-parsimonious VDJ recombination scenarios. In a later analysis, each TCR beta chain was defined by its CDR3 amino acid sequence together with its V-gene family, and reads without a unique V-gene family were excluded. A later analysis removed 550 to 650 highly shared, low-generation-probability nucleotide sequences to deal with suspected cross-contamination and a sequencing artifact. For each public chain, a later analysis derived a clonal expansion index from normalized ranks of inferred template counts within each repertoire. In a later analysis, generation probabilities were computed with a VDJ recombination model fitted to out-of-frame rearrangements, and the resulting probabilities were checked against IGoR. Hypergeometric tests were used in a later analysis to score TCR-TCR, TCR-HLA and TCR-CMV co-occurrence, with a repertoire-size bias correction applied to the TCR pairs. False discovery rates were estimated in a later analysis by permuting HLA or CMV assignments 20 times. In a later analysis, co-occurring TCRs were grouped using DBSCAN, and TCRdist sequence similarity was added for clustering within HLA-allele-positive subsets. For co-occurrence clustering, repertoires with fewer than 30,000 or more than 120,000 public chains were excluded, along with roughly 5 repertoires with anomalous nucleotide sharing. TCRdb's version of the immuneACCESS table is confined to in-frame rearrangements and falls short of the full clone set. An unresolved V gene accounts for under half of the shortfall where checked; the remainder is of unknown origin. The DNA gave D and trimming, while V, J and clone size come from that table. The sample table holds 100,000 to 150,000 clones, of which 70% to 85% were seen once. Around 2% of the sample lies in the top ten.

In the case of this clone: Its antigen is currently not known. The sample holds no much larger clone one base away, and base qualities are not on file.

In total, fewer than 750 healthy bone marrow donors made up the cohort. At the time of sampling, every cohort member was nominally healthy, though immune exposures that went unrecorded were likely present. The donor tested CMV seronegative and was one of the 352 seronegative cohort members. Each donor provided a peripheral blood sample, and peripheral blood mononuclear cells were used for TCR beta sequencing. Genomic DNA extraction from the blood cell samples was performed with the Qiagen DNeasy Blood Extraction Kit. Study-wide conclusions, independent of this receptor: Because some donors lacked HLA typing at each locus, the association tests relied only on the typed subset. The cohort was sequenced for TCR beta chains only, and without alpha or paired-chain data the features that could be detected were limited. Compared with equally common non-associated chains, HLA-associated TCR beta chains in a later analysis were more clonally expanded and had lower generation probabilities. Presence/absence analyses assumed roughly uniform sequencing depth across donors, an assumption that may not hold. Because counts were too low, seventeen rarely observed V segments, including chromosome 9 orphons, were left out of the earlier analysis of roughly 600 of the donors. According to a later analysis, TCR association rates differed among HLA loci, with DRB1 alleles showing the most associated TCRs and HLA-C alleles showing the fewest. It was suggested by the authors that the approach could potentially be generalized to other disease states and immunological phenotypes. The sequencing pipeline was judged likely to have produced a cluster of highly shared sequence variants as a technical artifact. According to a later analysis, parvovirus B19, influenza, CMV and Epstein-Barr virus appeared linked to several top co-occurrence clusters. While some public TCRs were present in many individuals, most TCR sequences turned up only very rarely across donors. A further reported finding was that TCR beta sequences accurately predicted the HLA-A and HLA-B alleles for most subjects in the first cohort. When HLA alleles, especially DR and DQ, strongly co-occurred, attributing TCR associations to individual alleles was difficult. The study listed over 150 TCR beta chains as associated with cytomegalovirus. A later analysis associated about 17,000 TCR beta sequences with specific HLA alleles at a false discovery rate of 0.05. In an earlier analysis of roughly 560 of the donors, most TCR beta V segments were observed in productive rearrangements about 90% or about 30% of the time, broadly matching IMGT annotations. Compared with the roughly 710-donor mean, donors in an Asian-associated ancestry cluster had fewer N-insertions in productive TCRs, according to a later genetic analysis. Correlated functional status among segregating V segments might reflect linkage disequilibrium, but an unknown experimental factor could not be ruled out. Cytomegalovirus status was reported to be diagnosed by the classifier with high specificity and sensitivity in both the original and validation cohorts. In vitro tests confirmed that three of the cytomegalovirus-associated TCR beta chains recognize cytomegalovirus antigens. In a later genetic analysis, a missense DCLRE1C variant was associated with V-gene and J-gene trimming of TCR beta chains, and the association was replicated in an independent cohort. Because the 87-base-pair reads could not distinguish some IMGT-functional V segments, including TRBV6-2 and TRBV6-3, those segments were excluded. CMV serostatus was the only immune exposure information available for the cohort. Most CMV-associated TCR beta chains appeared to be HLA-restricted in a later analysis, and the HLA associations seemed to be driven largely by CMV exposure.

Including the terminal cysteine and phenylalanine, the CDR3 comprises 16 residues. CDR3 DNA is the only sequence kept; it has 48 bases, read in frame from the first base. V is shortened by 4 bases, J by 1 base, and the region joining them spans 16 bases. Sequences SGDLS (CDR1) and YYNGEE (CDR2) are obtained from the germline V gene. Recombination linked TRBV9 to TRBJ2-3; TRBD2 is a possible D gene, resting on 7 matching bases. The sequence came from a man in his late teens or twenties in good health and CMV-seronegative. The sample was PBMCs. CDR3 region: CASSLGGGGGTDTQYF. The nucleotide sequence is given as TGTGCCAGCAGCCTGGGGGGGGGCGGTGGCACAGATACGCAGTATTTT. Supplemented by the reference TRBV9 and TRBJ2-3 proteins around the CDR3, the complete variable domain is DSGVTQTPKHLITATGQRVTLRCSPRSGDLSVYWYQQSLDQGLQFLIQYYNGEERAKGNILERFSAQQFPDLHSELNLSSLELGDSALYFCASSLGGGGGTDTQYFGPGTRLTVL.